These T cell receptor beta chains were read from a single sample in a study of technical replicates of blood from a handful of donors. Generated by immunoSEQ multiplex PCR, the TCRdb table keeps only in-frame clones and is missing some. The table has about 12,000 clones, around 96% seen once. Material for sequencing was PBMCs. All receptors come from a human donor in good health. Both conserved end residues are part of each CDR3. D genes are given only for firm matches. Rows give clone size only sometimes, using once, few, many, or a class for an expanded clone.

-	-	TRBV6-1	TRBJ2-7	CASRETRELRDEQYF	TGTGCCAGCAGGGAGACCCGGGAGCTCCGGGACGAGCAGTACTTC
TRBD1	-	TRBV5-1	TRBJ2-3	CASSDGTGTDTQYF	TGCGCCAGCAGCGACGGGACAGGCACAGATACGCAGTATTTT
-	-	TRBV7-8	TRBJ1-2	CASSLRRVQGYTF	TGTGCCAGCAGCTTAAGGAGGGTACAAGGCTACACCTTC
-	-	TRBV7-2	TRBJ1-1	CASSQGSHTEAFF	TGTGCCAGCAGCCAGGGGTCCCACACTGAAGCTTTCTTT
TRBD1	once	TRBV6-1	TRBJ2-3	CASRKGAAASDTQYF	TGTGCCAGCCGAAAGGGGGCAGCGGCCTCAGATACGCAGTATTTT
TRBD1	once	TRBV7-9	TRBJ2-5	CASSPQGAGGWETQYF	TGTGCCAGCAGCCCACAGGGGGCAGGTGGTTGGGAGACCCAGTACTTC
-	once	TRBV19	TRBJ2-7	CASGGVEQYF	TGTGCCAGCGGCGGGGTCGAGCAGTACTTC
TRBD1	-	TRBV4-2	TRBJ1-4	CASSQAPQGDNEKLFF	TGTGCCAGCAGCCAGGCACCACAGGGGGATAATGAAAAACTGTTTTTT
-	-	TRBV7-3	TRBJ2-7	CASSLQETYEQYF	TGTGCCAGCAGCCTTCAGGAAACCTACGAGCAGTACTTC
TRBD2	-	TRBV30	TRBJ2-2	CAWMGGAGELFF	TGTGCCTGGATGGGGGGGGCCGGGGAGCTGTTTTTT
-	-	TRBV4-2	TRBJ2-7	CASSPQVGNEQYF	TGTGCCAGCAGCCCGCAGGTCGGAAACGAGCAGTACTTC
-	-	TRBV5-1	TRBJ2-1	CASRPGLEEGDEQFF	TGCGCCAGCAGACCAGGACTAGAGGAGGGGGATGAGCAGTTCTTC
TRBD1	-	TRBV11-3	TRBJ2-1	CASSGHRTGNEQFF	TGTGCCAGCAGCGGACACAGGACAGGGAATGAGCAGTTCTTC
-	-	TRBV30	TRBJ1-5	CACGGGGNQSQHF	TGTGCTTGCGGGGGGGGTGGCAATCAGTCCCAGCATTTT
TRBD2	-	TRBV15	TRBJ2-7	CATSRGGTSGSYEQYF	TGTGCCACCAGCAGAGGAGGGACTAGCGGGAGCTACGAGCAGTACTTC
-	-	TRBV6-5	TRBJ2-7	CASTPSWSSYEQYF	TGTGCCAGCACCCCCAGCTGGAGCTCCTACGAGCAGTACTTC
-	-	TRBV30	TRBJ1-6	CAWSEAPDPLHF	TGTGCCTGGAGTGAAGCGCCTGATCCCCTCCACTTT
TRBD2	-	TRBV2	TRBJ2-1	CASSTRTSGYLPYNEQFF	TGTGCCAGCAGCACCAGGACTAGCGGATACCTACCCTACAATGAGCAGTTCTTC
TRBD2	-	TRBV19	TRBJ2-7	CASSGTSGPYEQYF	TGTGCCAGTAGCGGGACTAGCGGACCCTACGAGCAGTACTTC
-	-	TRBV9	TRBJ2-2	CASSVPAAGELFF	TGTGCCAGCAGCGTGCCGGCGGCCGGGGAGCTGTTTTTT
TRBD2	once	TRBV9	TRBJ2-1	CASSVGASGTYNEQFF	TGTGCCAGCAGCGTAGGGGCTAGCGGAACCTACAATGAGCAGTTCTTC
TRBD2	-	TRBV6-1	TRBJ2-7	CASSDRLAGGRLYEQYF	TGTGCCAGCAGTGATAGGCTAGCGGGAGGCAGGCTCTACGAGCAGTACTTC
-	-	TRBV5-6	TRBJ2-7	CASSLFPANYEQYF	TGTGCCAGCAGCTTGTTTCCCGCGAACTACGAGCAGTACTTC
TRBD1	-	TRBV18	TRBJ2-1	CASSPGTGSYNEQFF	TGTGCCAGCTCACCCGGGACAGGTTCCTACAATGAGCAGTTCTTC
-	-	TRBV11-3	TRBJ2-2	CASSLAATGTNTGELFF	TGTGCCAGCAGCTTAGCCGCAACAGGGACGAACACCGGGGAGCTGTTTTTT
-	-	TRBV7-2	TRBJ2-7	CASSLVLGGHHEQYF	TGTGCCAGCAGCTTAGTATTGGGTGGGCACCACGAGCAGTACTTC
-	-	TRBV5-6	TRBJ2-3	CASTQWSTDTQYF	TGTGCCAGCACCCAGTGGAGCACAGATACGCAGTATTTT
TRBD2	-	TRBV28	TRBJ2-7	CASSPSGTSSYEQYF	TGTGCCAGCAGCCCGTCGGGGACTAGCTCCTACGAGCAGTACTTC
TRBD1	-	TRBV25-1	TRBJ1-1	CASSSDRGPSEAFF	TGTGCCAGCAGTTCCGACAGGGGACCTTCTGAAGCTTTCTTT
TRBD1	-	TRBV2	TRBJ2-7	CTSSTGQGSSEQYF	TGTACCAGCAGTACGGGACAGGGGTCCTCCGAGCAGTACTTC
TRBD1	-	TRBV7-8	TRBJ1-5	CASSFDRADQPQHF	TGTGCCAGCAGTTTCGACAGGGCAGATCAGCCCCAGCATTTT
TRBD2	-	TRBV29-1	TRBJ2-1	CSVEGGLAGFNEQFF	TGCAGCGTTGAAGGGGGACTAGCGGGTTTCAATGAGCAGTTCTTC
-	-	TRBV6-1	TRBJ1-4	CASSEGGGTNEKLFF	TGTGCCAGCAGTGAAGGAGGAGGCACTAATGAAAAACTGTTTTTT
-	-	TRBV11-2	TRBJ1-5	CASSPGTHNQPQHF	TGTGCCAGCAGTCCCGGGACACACAATCAGCCCCAGCATTTT
-	-	TRBV2	TRBJ2-4	CASKRDTAGADIQYF	TGTGCCAGCAAACGGGATACTGCCGGCGCAGACATTCAGTACTTC
TRBD2	once	TRBV6-1	TRBJ2-2	CASSEASGSTGELFF	TGTGCCAGCAGTGAAGCTAGCGGGAGCACCGGGGAGCTGTTTTTT
TRBD1	-	TRBV30	TRBJ1-5	CAWSFRTGFNQPQHF	TGTGCCTGGAGTTTTCGGACAGGCTTCAATCAGCCCCAGCATTTT
-	-	TRBV19	TRBJ1-4	CASTMTGDREKLFF	TGTGCCAGTACCATGACAGGTGACCGGGAAAAACTGTTTTTT
-	-	TRBV29-1	TRBJ2-6	CSGSTGIGANVLTF	TGCAGCGGATCGACAGGTATAGGGGCCAACGTCCTGACTTTC
-	-	TRBV19	TRBJ1-1	CASSKRSEAFF	TGTGCCAGTAGTAAACGGAGTGAAGCTTTCTTT
-	-	TRBV30	TRBJ1-5	CAWSVQGAKGQPQHF	TGTGCCTGGAGTGTACAAGGGGCGAAGGGCCAGCCCCAGCATTTT
-	-	TRBV27	TRBJ1-5	CASSLLSGQISNQPQHF	TGTGCCAGCAGTTTACTATCGGGACAAATTAGCAATCAGCCCCAGCATTTT
TRBD2	-	TRBV4-2	TRBJ2-7	CASSPRTSGEQYF	TGTGCCAGCAGCCCCCGGACTAGCGGCGAGCAGTACTTC
-	-	TRBV6-6	TRBJ1-1	CASSYDRSYTEAFF	TGTGCCAGCAGCTACGACAGGTCTTACACTGAAGCTTTCTTT
TRBD2	-	TRBV6-4	TRBJ2-2	CASRLAGTGELFF	TGTGCCAGCAGACTAGCGGGGACCGGGGAGCTGTTTTTT
TRBD1	-	TRBV28	TRBJ2-7	CASSLVQGNYEQYF	TGTGCCAGCAGTTTAGTACAGGGGAACTACGAGCAGTACTTC
-	-	TRBV2	TRBJ2-5	CASSEGWERETQYF	TGTGCCAGCAGTGAGGGGTGGGAGAGGGAGACCCAGTACTTC
-	-	TRBV6-4	TRBJ2-1	CASSDQGLEQFF	TGTGCCAGCAGTGACCAGGGACTTGAGCAGTTCTTC
TRBD2	once	TRBV10-3	TRBJ2-4	CAISESAGRGANIQYF	TGTGCCATCAGTGAGTCAGCGGGACGAGGTGCAAACATTCAGTACTTC
TRBD2	-	TRBV7-2	TRBJ2-1	CASSSRTSGRWGEQFF	TGTGCCAGCAGCTCCAGGACTAGCGGGAGGTGGGGCGAGCAGTTCTTC
TRBD2	once	TRBV5-1	TRBJ2-7	CASSGVAGGQDEQYF	TGCGCCAGCAGCGGGGTAGCGGGAGGGCAGGACGAGCAGTACTTC
-	-	TRBV7-9	TRBJ2-7	CASSLTGYEQYF	TGTGCCAGCAGCTTAACAGGGTACGAGCAGTACTTC
-	-	TRBV29-1	TRBJ2-3	CSVEPQITDTQYF	TGCAGCGTTGAACCCCAGATCACAGATACGCAGTATTTT